The rows below give T cell receptor beta chains drawn from one sample of a study of blood T cell repertoires in COVID-19. Clones were sequenced by immunoSEQ multiplex PCR, and TCRdb holds only the in-frame ones, with some missing. The sample has about 380,000 clones, approximately 87% seen once; the top ten hold 1% to 1.5%. Sample: PBMCs or T cells enriched from blood (not recorded which). Source of these receptors: a man between 25 and 39 years old who had recovered from COVID-19. The CDR3 runs from the conserved cysteine through the conserved F or W. D genes are given only for firm matches. Only part of the rows carry a size: once, few, many, or a class if the clone is expanded.

size	D	J	V	CDR3	DNA
.	.	TRBJ1-1	TRBV7-9	CASSLGQGEAFF	TGTGCCAGCAGCTTAGGGCAGGGGGAAGCTTTCTTT
.	TRBD1	TRBJ1-1	TRBV12-5	CASGPDRVGAFF	TGTGCTAGTGGACCTGACAGGGTAGGAGCTTTCTTT
.	TRBD2	TRBJ2-5	TRBV6-4	CASSPVAGGGQTQYF	TGTGCCAGCAGTCCAGTGGCGGGGGGCGGACAGACCCAGTACTTC
.	.	TRBJ1-1	TRBV2	CASKVREMSNTEAFF	TGTGCCAGCAAGGTCAGGGAAATGTCGAACACTGAAGCTTTCTTT
.	.	TRBJ1-5	TRBV7-2	CASSLAPPWGGDSNQPQHF	TGTGCCAGCAGCTTAGCGCCCCCATGGGGGGGGGATAGCAATCAGCCCCAGCATTTT
.	.	TRBJ1-1	TRBV10-1	CASSEAGARTEAFF	TGCGCCAGCAGTGAGGCAGGGGCGCGGACTGAAGCTTTCTTT
.	TRBD1	TRBJ1-1	TRBV18	CASSSGTGMAEAFF	TGTGCCAGCTCATCAGGGACAGGGATGGCTGAAGCTTTCTTT
.	.	TRBJ1-4	TRBV7-2	CASSPGGLNEKLFF	TGTGCCAGCAGCCCCGGAGGCCTCAATGAAAAACTGTTTTTT
.	.	TRBJ1-1	TRBV19	CASSALGGWNTEAFF	TGTGCCAGTAGTGCCTTAGGGGGTTGGAACACTGAAGCTTTCTTT
.	TRBD1	TRBJ1-2	TRBV19	CASSIAAGGANYGYTF	TGTGCCAGTAGTATAGCAGCAGGGGGCGCAAACTATGGCTACACCTTC
once	TRBD1	TRBJ1-5	TRBV7-6	CASSLGQGWSQPQHF	TGTGCCAGCAGCTTAGGACAGGGTTGGAGTCAGCCCCAGCATTTT
.	.	TRBJ2-3	TRBV2	CASLLEATQYF	TGTGCCAGCCTTCTGGAGGCTACGCAGTATTTT
once	.	TRBJ1-2	TRBV12-5	CASGLPPGGLRYTF	TGTGCTAGTGGTTTGCCACCTGGGGGGTTGAGGTACACCTTC
.	TRBD1	TRBJ1-1	TRBV25-1	CASSRTGGGNTEAFF	TGTGCCAGCAGTCGTACAGGGGGAGGGAACACTGAAGCTTTCTTT
.	TRBD2	TRBJ2-3	TRBV2	CASSPGGSGVKDTQYF	TGTGCCAGCAGTCCGGGGGGAAGCGGGGTTAAAGATACGCAGTATTTT
.	.	TRBJ2-5	TRBV12-3/TRBV12-4	CASSSTAQETQYF	TGTGCCAGCAGTTCGACAGCTCAAGAGACCCAGTACTTC
.	TRBD1	TRBJ2-1	TRBV10-1	CASSTDRESGNEQFF	TGCGCCAGCAGCACAGACAGGGAGAGTGGAAATGAGCAGTTCTTC
.	TRBD1	TRBJ1-4	TRBV7-9	CASRAPGDRGEKLFF	TGTGCCAGCAGGGCCCCGGGGGACAGGGGTGAAAAACTGTTTTTT
.	TRBD2	TRBJ2-7	TRBV6-1	CASSERSSGVSLITYEQYF	TGTGCCAGCAGTGAGAGGTCTAGCGGGGTATCTCTAATAACCTACGAGCAGTACTTC
.	.	TRBJ1-1	TRBV18	CASSPPAVKNTEAFF	TGTGCCAGCTCACCACCGGCGGTTAAGAACACTGAAGCTTTCTTT
.	.	TRBJ2-3	TRBV2	CASTPKTGPSTDTQYF	TGTGCCAGCACTCCAAAGACAGGACCCAGCACAGATACGCAGTATTTT
.	.	TRBJ1-2	TRBV6-5	CASDWTFYGYTF	TGTGCCAGCGACTGGACTTTCTATGGCTACACCTTC
.	.	TRBJ2-2	TRBV18	CASSPIQNTGELFF	TGTGCCAGCTCACCCATCCAGAACACCGGGGAGCTGTTTTTT
.	.	TRBJ1-2	TRBV11-1	CASSLHGLDYGYTF	TGTGCCAGCAGCTTACACGGGTTGGACTATGGCTACACCTTC
few	TRBD1	TRBJ2-2	TRBV4-2	CASTDRGKTNTGELFF	TGTGCCAGCACCGACAGGGGGAAGACGAACACCGGGGAGCTGTTTTTT
once	TRBD1	TRBJ1-5	TRBV19	CASSRTGTGDGNQPQHF	TGTGCCAGTAGTCGAACTGGGACAGGGGATGGCAATCAGCCCCAGCATTTT
.	TRBD1	TRBJ1-5	TRBV30	CAVSGGGNQPQHF	TGTGCCGTGTCAGGGGGAGGCAATCAGCCCCAGCATTTT
.	TRBD2	TRBJ2-3	TRBV7-8	CASSLGPSGGTDTQYF	TGTGCCAGCAGCTTAGGACCTAGCGGGGGAACAGATACGCAGTATTTT
.	TRBD1	TRBJ1-6	TRBV10-3	CAISGQGANSPLHF	TGTGCCATCAGCGGACAGGGCGCCAATTCACCCCTCCACTTT
.	TRBD1	TRBJ1-1	TRBV5-1	CASSFGDRGYMNTEAFF	TGCGCCAGCAGCTTCGGGGACAGGGGATACATGAACACTGAAGCTTTCTTT
.	TRBD1	TRBJ2-1	TRBV4-2	CASSQPGTGLGNEQFF	TGTGCCAGCAGCCAGCCAGGGACAGGCCTCGGCAATGAGCAGTTCTTC
.	TRBD1	TRBJ1-4	TRBV30	CAARDRGGEKLFF	TGTGCCGCCCGGGACAGGGGGGGAGAAAAACTGTTTTTT
.	.	TRBJ2-4	TRBV5-1	CASRQGGGSDIQYF	TGCGCCAGCAGACAAGGAGGCGGTTCTGACATTCAGTACTTC
.	.	TRBJ1-5	TRBV21-1	CASDYHQPQHF	TGTGCCAGCGACTATCATCAGCCCCAGCATTTT
.	.	TRBJ2-5	TRBV6-6	CASSIPQGKETQYF	TGTGCCAGCAGTATACCGCAGGGAAAAGAGACCCAGTACTTC
.	.	TRBJ1-3	TRBV11-2	CASSLEPTPGNTIYF	TGTGCCAGCAGCTTAGAACCTACCCCTGGAAACACCATATATTTT
few	TRBD1	TRBJ2-1	TRBV11-2	CASSPDRVGNEQFF	TGTGCCAGCAGCCCGGACAGGGTGGGCAATGAGCAGTTCTTC
.	.	TRBJ1-1	TRBV4-2	CASSPEEGGTEAFF	TGTGCCAGCAGCCCGGAAGAGGGCGGCACTGAAGCTTTCTTT
.	TRBD1	TRBJ2-1	TRBV6-6	CASSYQGQGDNEQFF	TGTGCCAGCAGTTATCAGGGACAGGGGGACAATGAGCAGTTCTTC
.	TRBD1	TRBJ2-5	TRBV6-6	CASSPDRGRQETQYF	TGTGCCAGCAGCCCCGACAGGGGGCGTCAAGAGACCCAGTACTTC
few	.	TRBJ1-1	TRBV7-2	CASSDGVNTEAFF	TGTGCCAGCAGTGACGGGGTGAACACTGAAGCTTTCTTT
.	TRBD1	TRBJ1-1	TRBV7-9	CASSLDRGAFF	TGTGCCAGCAGCTTGGACAGGGGTGCTTTCTTT
.	.	TRBJ2-1	TRBV6-6	CASTLRENEQFF	TGTGCCAGCACCCTAAGGGAGAATGAGCAGTTCTTC
few	.	TRBJ1-4	TRBV30	CAWSPGVREKLFF	TGTGCCTGGAGTCCAGGGGTTCGGGAAAAACTGTTTTTT
few	TRBD2	TRBJ2-3	TRBV18	CASSVLAGDPTDTQYF	TGTGCCAGCTCAGTACTAGCGGGGGACCCCACAGATACGCAGTATTTT
.	.	TRBJ1-2	TRBV3-1/TRBV3-2	CASTQGNYGYTF	TGTGCCAGCACGCAGGGGAACTATGGCTACACCTTC
.	.	TRBJ2-1	TRBV6-6	CASSSYISYNEQFF	TGTGCCAGCAGTAGTTACATCTCCTACAATGAGCAGTTCTTC
.	.	TRBJ1-3	TRBV6-5	CASSYSMAGAGNTIYF	TGTGCCAGCAGTTACTCAATGGCAGGGGCTGGAAACACCATATATTTT
.	.	TRBJ1-5	TRBV5-1	CASSPQPFGGQPQHF	TGCGCCAGCAGCCCACAGCCCTTCGGAGGTCAGCCCCAGCATTTT
.	TRBD1	TRBJ1-2	TRBV7-9	CASSLGQNNYGYTF	TGTGCCAGCAGCTTGGGACAGAATAACTATGGCTACACCTTC
.	TRBD1	TRBJ2-3	TRBV12-3/TRBV12-4	CASIRTGGRTQYF	TGTGCCAGCATTCGCACAGGGGGCAGGACGCAGTATTTT
.	.	TRBJ1-2	TRBV5-1	CASSLERQEVHGYTF	TGCGCCAGCAGCTTGGAAAGACAGGAGGTCCACGGCTACACCTTC
.	TRBD2	TRBJ2-6	TRBV7-9	CASSSGGEGPRGANVLTF	TGTGCCAGCAGCTCCGGGGGGGAGGGACCTCGCGGGGCCAACGTCCTGACTTTC
.	.	TRBJ2-1	TRBV7-9	CASNFSDEQFF	TGTGCCAGCAACTTTTCGGATGAGCAGTTCTTC
few	.	TRBJ2-3	TRBV27	CASSYPGVPLTDTQYF	TGTGCCAGCAGTTATCCGGGGGTCCCACTCACAGATACGCAGTATTTT
.	.	TRBJ1-1	TRBV6-5	CASRREMTNTEAFF	TGTGCCAGCAGAAGGGAGATGACGAACACTGAAGCTTTCTTT
.	.	TRBJ1-6	TRBV27	CASSLSQSSPLHF	TGTGCCAGCAGTTTATCGCAGTCTTCACCCCTCCACTTT